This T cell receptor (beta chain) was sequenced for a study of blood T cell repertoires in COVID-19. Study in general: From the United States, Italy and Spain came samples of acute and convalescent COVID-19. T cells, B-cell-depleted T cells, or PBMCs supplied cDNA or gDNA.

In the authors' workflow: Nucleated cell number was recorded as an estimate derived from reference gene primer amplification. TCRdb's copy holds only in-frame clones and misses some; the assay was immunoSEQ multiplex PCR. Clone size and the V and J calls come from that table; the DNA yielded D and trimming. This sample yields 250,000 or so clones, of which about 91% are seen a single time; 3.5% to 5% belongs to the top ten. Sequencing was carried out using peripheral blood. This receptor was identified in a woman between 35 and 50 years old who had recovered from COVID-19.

Written as DNA, the CDR3 is TGTGCCAGCAGTCAGGGACAGGGCTGGGGAAAACTGTTTTTT. Its translation: CASSQGQGWGKLFF. The chain has TRBV28 and TRBJ1-4; TRBD1 agrees at 9 bases. V shed 5 bases and J 10 bases; nucleotides not matched to a gene: 8. Germline V CDR1 and CDR2: MDHEN, SYDVKM. There are 14 residues in the CDR3.